This is a list of T cell receptor beta chains from one sample in a study of T cell responses to AZD1222 COVID-19 vaccine. Sequencing was performed with immunoSEQ multiplex PCR; in TCRdb, only in-frame clones are kept and a portion is missing. The data show 100,000 to 150,000 clones, 88% seen once. The specimen comprised peripheral blood, sampled on day 0 of AZD1222 vaccination. These receptor sequences come from an adult in good health. Both conserved end residues are part of each CDR3. The D gene is left open where the match is weak. Some rows have no size entry. The others give once, few or many, or a class for an expanded clone.

abundance	v_gene	d_gene	j_gene	CDR3nt	CDR3aa
.	TRBV30	TRBD1	TRBJ2-5	TGTGCCTGGAGAGTGCCCCATAGGGGGCTCGGAGAGACCCAGTACTTC	CAWRVPHRGLGETQYF
.	TRBV5-1	TRBD1	TRBJ1-3	TGCGCCAGCAGCTTGGGACAGGGGCCAGCAGGAAACACCATATATTTT	CASSLGQGPAGNTIYF
.	TRBV4-3	.	TRBJ1-4	TGCGCCAGCAGTCAAAACCGTGTCCAGGATGAAAAACTGTTTTTT	CASSQNRVQDEKLFF
.	TRBV5-1	.	TRBJ2-1	TGCGCCAGCAGCCACACTAGTGGAAGAAATGAGCAGTTCTTC	CASSHTSGRNEQFF
.	TRBV18	TRBD1	TRBJ1-1	TGTGCCAGCTCACCGCGGACAGGGGCCAACACTGAAGCTTTCTTT	CASSPRTGANTEAFF
.	TRBV11-3	.	TRBJ1-1	TGTGCCAGCAGCTTAGATCCGGGGGTTGACACTGAAGCTTTCTTT	CASSLDPGVDTEAFF
.	TRBV10-3	TRBD1	TRBJ1-4	TGTGCCATCAGCTCCGGGACAGGGCTTGAAAAACTGTTTTTT	CAISSGTGLEKLFF
.	TRBV7-9	.	TRBJ1-1	TGTGCCAGCAGCTTAGCAGGGGGGAACACTGAAGCTTTCTTT	CASSLAGGNTEAFF
.	TRBV28	TRBD1	TRBJ1-4	TGTGCCAGCAGTTTGTGGACAGGTCCTAATGAAAAACTGTTTTTT	CASSLWTGPNEKLFF
.	TRBV5-1	TRBD1	TRBJ1-6	TGCGCCAGCAGCTTTATTGACAGGGTCAATTCACCCCTCCACTTT	CASSFIDRVNSPLHF
.	TRBV5-1	TRBD2	TRBJ2-7	TGCGCCAGCAGACTCGGGCTAGCGGCCTACGAGCAGTACTTC	CASRLGLAAYEQYF
.	TRBV29-1	.	TRBJ2-1	TGCAGCGTGCGGGGAATAGGGGGTTTTAATGAGCAGTTCTTC	CSVRGIGGFNEQFF
.	TRBV2	TRBD1	TRBJ1-6	TGTGCCAGCATAAATCCGGGACAGAATAATTCACCCCTCCACTTT	CASINPGQNNSPLHF
.	TRBV6-5	.	TRBJ1-4	TGTGCCAGCAACCTCCAGGGAGGAACTAATGAAAAACTGTTTTTT	CASNLQGGTNEKLFF
.	TRBV30	.	TRBJ1-6	TGTGCCTGGAACAGGGACTTGGGGAATTCACCCCTCCACTTT	CAWNRDLGNSPLHF
few	TRBV2	.	TRBJ2-7	TGTGCCAGCAGCAGGGTTTACGAGCAGTACTTC	CASSRVYEQYF
.	TRBV19	.	TRBJ1-1	TGTGCCAGTAGTATGGACAGCCTGAACACTGAAGCTTTCTTT	CASSMDSLNTEAFF
.	TRBV30	.	TRBJ1-6	TGTGCCTGGAGTTACGGGGGGTATTCACCCCTCCACTTT	CAWSYGGYSPLHF
once	TRBV28	.	TRBJ1-5	TGTGCCAGCAGCAGAAGTCTCACTGGTCAGCCCCAGCATTTT	CASSRSLTGQPQHF
.	TRBV23-1	.	TRBJ1-4	TGCGCCAGCAGTCCACGGGTCGGGGAAAAACTGTTTTTT	CASSPRVGEKLFF
few	TRBV5-6	.	TRBJ1-3	TGTGCCAGCAGCTTGGTGAGGGGCTCTGGAAACACCATATATTTT	CASSLVRGSGNTIYF
.	TRBV4-2	.	TRBJ2-2	TGTGCCAGCAGCCAAGCCCTCACCGGGGAGCTGTTTTTT	CASSQALTGELFF
.	TRBV6-5	.	TRBJ2-7	TGTGCCAGTTTCACAGGTCCCTCCTACGAGCAGTACTTC	CASFTGPSYEQYF
once	TRBV2	TRBD1	TRBJ2-3	TGTGCCAGCCAGGACAGGGGCAGCACAGATACGCAGTATTTT	CASQDRGSTDTQYF
.	TRBV19	TRBD1	TRBJ2-5	TGTGCCAGTAGTATCCCCATGTCAGGGGGAAGAGAGACCCAGTACTTC	CASSIPMSGGRETQYF
.	TRBV24-1	TRBD1	TRBJ1-4	TGTGCCACCAGTGCTACCGGACAGGGGGTCGAAAAACTGTTTTTT	CATSATGQGVEKLFF
few	TRBV4-2	.	TRBJ1-3	TGTGCCAGCAGCCAAGACAGGGTTACTGGAAACACCATATATTTT	CASSQDRVTGNTIYF
.	TRBV7-8	TRBD1	TRBJ2-3	TGTGCCAGCAGCCTAAGACAGGGGGCAGATACGCAGTATTTT	CASSLRQGADTQYF
.	TRBV6-5	TRBD1	TRBJ1-5	TGTGCCAGCAGAACCGGGACAGGGGGTGATCAGCCCCAGCATTTT	CASRTGTGGDQPQHF
.	TRBV5-1	TRBD1	TRBJ1-6	TGCGCCAGCAGTTATTCCCAGGGGGAGAATTCACCCCTCCACTTT	CASSYSQGENSPLHF
.	TRBV5-5	.	TRBJ1-5	TGTGCCAGCAGCTTGCGGGCAGGGAATCAGCCCCAGCATTTT	CASSLRAGNQPQHF
.	TRBV2	.	TRBJ2-7	TGTGCCAGCACCTCAGGGTTCAACCTCGGCTACGAGCAGTACTTC	CASTSGFNLGYEQYF
.	TRBV24-1	TRBD1	TRBJ1-2	TGTGCCACCAGTGGGACAGGGGGCGGTGGTGGCTACACCTTC	CATSGTGGGGGYTF
once	TRBV3-1/TRBV3-2	TRBD1	TRBJ1-2	TGTGCCAGCAGCCTCGGACAGGGGGAGTATGGCTACACCTTC	CASSLGQGEYGYTF
.	TRBV30	TRBD1	TRBJ1-2	TGTGCCTGGAATGAGGCCAGGGGGGACGGCTACACCTTC	CAWNEARGDGYTF
.	TRBV30	.	TRBJ1-4	TGTGCCTGGACCTGGGGGATTAATGAAAAACTGTTTTTT	CAWTWGINEKLFF
.	TRBV6-2/TRBV6-3	.	TRBJ1-2	TGTGCCAGCAGCCTACAAGACCGTTATGGCTACACCTTC	CASSLQDRYGYTF
.	TRBV2	.	TRBJ1-3	TGTGCCAGCAGTGAAGCTGGAAGGGGCGATGGAAACACCATATATTTT	CASSEAGRGDGNTIYF
.	TRBV19	.	TRBJ2-1	TGTGCCAGTAGTAATCTAGCCGGGGGCCTCTCCTACAATGAGCAGTTCTTC	CASSNLAGGLSYNEQFF
.	TRBV7-9	.	TRBJ2-1	TGCGCCAGCAGCTCCCCGACGAGCCCCTACAATGAGCAGTTCTTC	CASSSPTSPYNEQFF
.	TRBV7-6	.	TRBJ1-4	TGTGCCAGCAGCAGCACCGGGACGGTGGGTGAAAAACTGTTTTTT	CASSSTGTVGEKLFF
.	TRBV11-3	.	TRBJ1-1	TGTGCCAGCAGCTTAGCTGGTCAGGCGAACACTGAAGCTTTCTTT	CASSLAGQANTEAFF
.	TRBV27	.	TRBJ1-1	TGTGCCAGCAGTTTAGATTCAGGCACTGAAGCTTTCTTT	CASSLDSGTEAFF
.	TRBV28	TRBD2	TRBJ2-5	TGTGCCAGCAGTCACGGACTAGCGATGCAAGAGACCCAGTACTTC	CASSHGLAMQETQYF
.	TRBV27	.	TRBJ1-6	TGTGCCAGCAAGGAGTATAATTCACCCCTCCACTTT	CASKEYNSPLHF
.	TRBV29-1	TRBD1	TRBJ2-1	TGCAGCGCCCCCCGGACAGGGGGCTACAATGAGCAGTTCTTC	CSAPRTGGYNEQFF
.	TRBV4-3	.	TRBJ1-1	TGCGCCAGCAGCCAAGATGTGGTAACTGAAGCTTTCTTT	CASSQDVVTEAFF
.	TRBV28	TRBD1	TRBJ1-4	TGTGCCAGCAGTTTATTTGGGACAGGGTACGAAAAACTGTTTTTT	CASSLFGTGYEKLFF
.	TRBV7-2	TRBD2	TRBJ2-1	TGTGCCAGCAGCTCAGGGGGTAGCGGGAGCTACAATGAGCAGTTCTTC	CASSSGGSGSYNEQFF
.	TRBV7-9	.	TRBJ1-2	TGTGCCAGCAGCCCGACGACCCATGGCTACACCTTC	CASSPTTHGYTF
.	TRBV29-1	.	TRBJ2-7	TGCAGCGCCTTGGGAACGATAAGGGACGAGCAGTACTTC	CSALGTIRDEQYF
.	TRBV5-5	.	TRBJ2-3	TGTGCCAGCAGCTCGCAGGAGGGGTGGACAGATACGCAGTATTTT	CASSSQEGWTDTQYF
.	TRBV6-2/TRBV6-3	TRBD2	TRBJ2-4	TGTGCCAGCAGCCCCGGGACTAGCGGGAGGTTAGCCAAAAACATTCAGTACTTC	CASSPGTSGRLAKNIQYF
.	TRBV23-1	.	TRBJ2-3	TGCGCCAGCAGTCACCCGACAGGCGCAACCATAGATACGCAGTATTTT	CASSHPTGATIDTQYF
once	TRBV10-3	.	TRBJ1-6	TGTGCCATCAGTAACCGGGAAAAAGATTCACCCCTCCACTTT	CAISNREKDSPLHF